This TCR beta chain was sequenced in a study of monozygotic twins with inflammatory bowel disease. Findings and caveats of the study: Backing was not found for a single strong signal or clonotype associated with IBD. IBD-affected twins scored below their healthy co-twins in TCRbeta diversity (inverse Simpson).

Two rounds of nested PCR, of roughly 15 and 9 cycles, were run on TCRalpha and TCRbeta cDNA. TCRdb reprocessed the 5' RACE reads, with one entry per CDR3 protein and no DNA. This repertoire comprises about 350,000 distinct CDR3 sequences; its ten largest clones make up approximately 2%. This CDR3 region has 17 residues. The template was total RNA from whole blood, with no T cell sorting. With regard to this clonotype: The target antigen is unknown.

The TCR comes from a human donor with ulcerative colitis or Crohn's disease, or a healthy co-twin of an affected twin (not recorded which). Material for sequencing was blood. V usage is TRBV12-3 or TRBV12-4 and J usage is TRBJ2-1. CDR3 sequence: CASSLMVGWGSYNEQFF.